Below are 18 T cell receptor beta chains sequenced from a single sample in a study of identical twins. MiXCR, applied by TCRdb to the 5' RACE reads, yields one record per CDR3 protein. The table has about 240,000 distinct CDR3 sequences, roughly 13% seen once. The same data also went into a second study, on yellow fever vaccine responses in identical twins.

Sequenced material: memory (CD45RO+) T cells sorted from blood. These receptors came from a woman aged 18-29 years in good health.

This clonotype was counted at least ten times. The V gene is TRBV5-1, the J gene TRBJ1-1; maybe TRBD1 (5 bases). Germline loops: CDR1 SGHRS, CDR2 YFSETQ. V lost 1 base, J lost 2 bases, and 21 bases lay in between. This CDR3 contains 18 residues. The CDR3 DNA is TGCGCCAGCAGCTTGTATTCGTTGGCCCAGACAGTTAACACTGAAGCTTTCTTT. Its protein is CASSLYSLAQTVNTEAFF.

The chain joins TRBV5-1 to TRBJ1-1; 10 nucleotides agree with TRBD1. Germline CDR1 is SGHRS and CDR2 is YFSETQ. The CDR3 sequence is 16 residues long. V was pared by 4 bases and J by 1 base, with 7 bases of the junction left unmatched. The CDR3 nucleotides are TGCGCCAGCAGCACCGGACAGGGGGTTCCGAACACTGAAGCTTTCTTT. Translated, it gives CASSTGQGVPNTEAFF. The full variable domain, completed using reference TRBV5-1 and TRBJ1-1, is KAGVTQTPRYLIKTRGQQVTLSCSPISGHRSVSWYQQTPGQGLQFLFEYFSETQRNKGNFPGRFSGRQFSNSRSEMNVSTLELGDSALYLCASSTGQGVPNTEAFFGQGTRLTVV.

V usage is TRBV15 and J usage is TRBJ2-3, with D possibly TRBD2 on 5 matching bases. The CDR3 contains 15 residues. V was pared by 3 bases and J by 2 bases, with 12 bases between. CDR1 and CDR2 from the germline V gene are LNHNV and YYDKDF (reference sequence). CDR3 sequence: CATSSQSGATDTQYF. The CDR3 DNA is TGTGCCACCAGCAGCCAAAGCGGAGCCACAGATACGCAGTATTTT.

This clonotype was observed a handful of times. The chain recombines TRBV5-1 with TRBJ2-7, with TRBD2 matching 7 bases. The germline CDR1 and CDR2 sequences are SGHRS and YFSETQ. This CDR3 has 16 amino acids. J was trimmed by 0 bases and V by 3 bases; bases with no gene match: 9. For the CDR3, the DNA is TGCGCCAGCAGCTCCCTTGGCGGGAGATCCTCCTACGAGCAGTACTTC. This gives the protein CASSSLGGRSSYEQYF.

In its sample, this clonotype was seen a few times. The missing conserved phenylalanine or tryptophan at the end of this CDR3 makes a read error likely. Because the CDR3's place on the DNA is in doubt, the DNA is left out and the CDR3 is given as listed by TCRdb. The gene calls are TRBV28 and TRBJ2-5; the table's D call, TRBD2, has no DNA check behind it. Germline lookup yields CDR1 MDHEN and CDR2 SYDVKM. The CDR3 sequence runs 15 residues, both termini included. The CDR3 protein is CASSSTGTSGRAGFL.

The V call is TRBV30, the J call TRBJ2-1; D is perhaps TRBD2 (5 bases). This CDR3 region has 13 residues. CDR1 and CDR2 from the germline V gene are GTSNPN and SVGIG (reference sequence). Trimming cost V 5 bases and J 3 bases, with 11 bases left between them. CDR3 coding DNA: TGTGCCTGGCAGACTACCTACTACAATGAGCAGTTCTTC. It is translated as CAWQTTYYNEQFF. Full variable domain (outside the CDR3, taken from reference TRBV30 and TRBJ2-1): SQTIHQWPATLVQPVGSPLSLECTVEGTSNPNLYWYRQAAGRGLQLLFYSVGIGQISSEVPQNLSASRPQDRQFILSSKKLLLSDSGFYLCAWQTTYYNEQFFGPGTRLTVL.

With regard to this clonotype: Germline is not matched at one junction end, which may reflect a read error. The rearrangement links TRBV20-1 to TRBJ2-1; 12 bases align to TRBD2. CDR1 DFQATT and CDR2 SNEGSKA come from the germline V gene (reference sequence). The CDR3 covers 17 residues. As DNA, the CDR3 is TGCTGTGCTAGTGATTCTCGGACTAGCGGGGACTACAATGAGCAGTTCTTC. As protein: CCASDSRTSGDYNEQFF.

This rearrangement joins TRBV7-2 to TRBJ2-1, with 12 bases identical to TRBD2. Unmatched junction bases numbered 8, after V lost 5 bases and J lost 9 bases. The CDR3 totals 15 residues. In germline, CDR1 is SGHTA, CDR2 FQGNSA. The CDR3 sequence: CASSPGLAGRGEQFF. The CDR3 nucleotides are TGTGCCAGCAGCCCCGGACTAGCGGGAAGGGGTGAGCAGTTCTTC.

This clonotype was detected only a few times. This rearrangement joins TRBV2 to TRBJ1-5; D is perhaps TRBD1 (6 bases). This CDR3 region has 13 residues. V lost 4 bases and J 3 bases, leaving 7 bases between the germline ends. The germline V gene encodes CDR1 SNHLY and CDR2 FYNNEI. CDR3: CASSGGLNQPQHF. For the CDR3, the DNA is TGTGCCAGCAGTGGGGGGCTCAATCAGCCCCAGCATTTT.

The CDR3, as DNA: TGTGCCAGCAGCTTAGTCGCTAGCGGGGGCTCACGCCGTCTCACAGATACGCAGTATTTT. Translation: CASSLVASGGSRRLTDTQYF. The chain has TRBV7-2 and TRBJ2-3; 10 bases align to TRBD2. The V gene's germline CDR1 is SGHTA and CDR2 FQGNSA. The CDR3 is made up of 20 amino acids. V trimming: 1 base; J trimming: 2 bases; junction bases outside the gene matches: 15. The full variable domain, in which reference TRBV7-2 and TRBJ2-3 provide the parts outside the CDR3, is GAGVSQSPSNKVTEKGKDVELRCDPISGHTALYWYRQSLGQGLEFLIYFQGNSAPDKSGLPSDRFSAERTGGSVSTLTIQRTQQEDSAVYLCASSLVASGGSRRLTDTQYFGPGTRLTVL.

This clonotype was picked up a small number of times. The V gene is TRBV29-1, the J gene TRBJ2-5, with 9 bases fitting TRBD1. V lost 6 bases and J lost 5; bases outside the gene matches: 4. The germline V gene has CDR1 SQVTM and CDR2 ANQGSEA. The CDR3 length is 12 residues. The CDR3 reads CSVRDRAETQYF. The CDR3 DNA is TGCAGCGTCCGGGACAGGGCCGAGACCCAGTACTTC.

This clonotype was observed a handful of times. The CDR3 here is CASKNRGGTDTQYF. The CDR3 coding sequence is TGTGCCAGCAAAAACCGGGGGGGCACAGATACGCAGTATTTT. The rearrangement joins TRBV7-2 to TRBJ2-3; 7 bases fit TRBD2. In germline, CDR1 is SGHTA, CDR2 FQGNSA. CDR3 size: 14 residues. The V and J ends lost 7 bases and 1 base, in that order; junction bases with no gene match: 5.

J is TRBJ2-1 and V is TRBV24-1, with 7 bases fitting TRBD2. The germline gives CDR1 KGHDR, CDR2 SFDVKD. After removal of 5 bases from V and 4 bases from J, the junction contained 7 bases not matched to a gene. The CDR3 length is 15 residues. CDR3 amino acids: CATSGLAGAYNEQFF. The CDR3 nucleotides read TGTGCCACCAGTGGTCTGGCGGGAGCATACAATGAGCAGTTCTTC.

This clonotype has just a few counts. V is TRBV20-1 and J is TRBJ2-1, with D possibly being TRBD1 or TRBD2 (5 bases each). There are 15 residues in the CDR3. Germline V gene lookup returns CDR1 DFQATT and CDR2 SNEGSKA (reference sequence). Between the trimmed V and J ends, which lost 6 bases and 10 bases, there was a span of 25 bases. For the CDR3, the DNA is TGCAGTGCCAGGCCACCCGGGACGGAGCTAGGGGAGCAGTTCTTC. This encodes CSARPPGTELGEQFF.

The chain employs TRBV28 and TRBJ2-7; D may be TRBD1 or TRBD2 (5 bases each). This CDR3 has 18 residues. Trimming took 4 bases from V and 5 from J, leaving 27 bases between them. CDR1 MDHEN and CDR2 SYDVKM come from the germline V gene. The CDR3 bases are TGTGCCAGCAGTTCGAGGGAGTTTGTAGGGGACCAGGTCAACGAGCAGTACTTC. It yields the protein CASSSREFVGDQVNEQYF.

The V gene is TRBV7-6, the J gene TRBJ1-1, with a weak D call TRBD1 (5 bases). The germline V and J ends were trimmed by 1 base and 4 bases, with 10 bases remaining between them. CDR3 size: 14 residues. Germline CDR1 and CDR2: SGHVS and FNYEAQ. The CDR3 DNA reads TGTGCCAGCAGCTTAGATCTCCAGGGCACTGAAGCTTTCTTT. As protein: CASSLDLQGTEAFF. Supplemented by reference TRBV7-6 and TRBJ1-1, the full variable domain reads GAGVSQSPRYKVTKRGQDVALRCDPISGHVSLYWYRQALGQGPEFLTYFNYEAQQDKSGLPNDRFSAERPEGSISTLTIQRTEQRDSAMYRCASSLDLQGTEAFFGQGTRLTVV.

This rearrangement joins TRBV29-1 to TRBJ2-5; no firm D call. The CDR3 spans 10 residues. The V end lost 4 bases, the J end lost 1 base, and 1 base lay between the germline ends. The germline gives CDR1 SQVTM, CDR2 ANQGSEA. As DNA, the CDR3 is TGCAGCGTTGCCCAAGAGACCCAGTACTTC. Residues: CSVAQETQYF.

This clonotype was detected a few times. The V call is TRBV5-5, the J call TRBJ2-6; D unclear. CDR1 is SGHKS, CDR2 YYEKEE, per germline (reference sequence). The CDR3 has 16 amino acids. V was cut by 1 base and J by 0 bases, with 8 bases left in between. CDR3 DNA sequence: TGTGCCAGCAGCTTGACGGCTAACTCTGGGGCCAACGTCCTGACTTTC. Its protein product is CASSLTANSGANVLTF.